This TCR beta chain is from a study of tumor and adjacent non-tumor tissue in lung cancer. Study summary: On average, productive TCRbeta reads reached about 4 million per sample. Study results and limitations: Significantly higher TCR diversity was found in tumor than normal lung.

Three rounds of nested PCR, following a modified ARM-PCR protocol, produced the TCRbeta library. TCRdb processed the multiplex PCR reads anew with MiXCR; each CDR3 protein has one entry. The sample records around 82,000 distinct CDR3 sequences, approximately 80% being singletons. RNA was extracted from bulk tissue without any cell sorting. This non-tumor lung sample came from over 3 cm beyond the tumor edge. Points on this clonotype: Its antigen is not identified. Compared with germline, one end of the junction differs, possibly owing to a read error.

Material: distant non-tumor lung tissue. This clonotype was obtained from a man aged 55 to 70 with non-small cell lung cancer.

Here the CDR3 DNA reads TGCAGCATTGAACTGCCGCATTCCTACGAGCAGTACTTC. The encoded protein is CSIELPHSYEQYF. This chain connects TRBV29-1 to TRBJ2-7; no firm D call. CDR1 SQVTM and CDR2 ANQGSEA come from the germline V gene. There are 13 residues in the CDR3.